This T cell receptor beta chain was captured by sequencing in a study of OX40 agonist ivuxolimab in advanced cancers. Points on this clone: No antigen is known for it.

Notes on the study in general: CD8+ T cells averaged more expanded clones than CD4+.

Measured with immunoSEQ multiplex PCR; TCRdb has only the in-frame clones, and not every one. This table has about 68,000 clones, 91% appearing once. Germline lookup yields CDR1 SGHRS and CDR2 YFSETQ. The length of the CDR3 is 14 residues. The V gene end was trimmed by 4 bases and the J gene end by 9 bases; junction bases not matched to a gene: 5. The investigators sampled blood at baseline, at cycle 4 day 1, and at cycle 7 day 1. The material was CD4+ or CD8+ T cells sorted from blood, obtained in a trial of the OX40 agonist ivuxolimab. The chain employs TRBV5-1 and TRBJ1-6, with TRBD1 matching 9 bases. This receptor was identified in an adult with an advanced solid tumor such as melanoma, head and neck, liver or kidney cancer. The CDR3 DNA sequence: TGCGCCAGCAGCACACCGGGACAGGGTTCACCCCTCCACTTT. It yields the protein CASSTPGQGSPLHF.